This TCR beta chain emerged from a study of cytomegalovirus exposure and HLA in healthy donors. A note on this clone: Antigen: not known.

The germline V and J ends were trimmed by 3 bases and 1 base, with 13 bases remaining between them. CDR1 and CDR2 from the germline V gene are MDHEN and SYDVKM. CDR3 size: 16 residues. In the PCR, 60 Vbeta and 13 Jbeta primers were used. Here immunoSEQ multiplex PCR was the method, and the copy in TCRdb shows in-frame clones only, minus some. The sample carries fewer than 120,000 clones, just over 75% recorded once. Overall study findings and caveats: Analysis was performed later, and it showed HLA-associated TCR beta chains to be more clonally expanded than equally common others. Rare sequences made up most TCRs, while some public TCRs were found in many donors.

This TCR was recovered from a man under 40 in good health and CMV-seropositive. The sample consisted of PBMCs. The genes are TRBV28 and TRBJ1-5; D unclear. The CDR3 sequence: CASSFVWQASNQPQHF. The CDR3 DNA follows: TGTGCCAGCAGTTTTGTTTGGCAGGCAAGCAATCAGCCCCAGCATTTT.